This T cell receptor beta chain was retrieved from a study of early T cells in non-severe SARS-CoV-2 infection. A single record per CDR3 protein comes from TCRdb applying MiXCR to the 5' RACE reads. This table has tens of thousands of distinct CDR3 sequences, over 7% appearing once. The CDR3 contains 15 residues. Looked up from germline, CDR1 is MNHNY and CDR2 is SVGAGI (reference sequence). The V gene end was trimmed by 2 bases and the J gene end by 3 bases; junction bases not matched to a gene: 7. The clonotype originates from an adult who was a healthcare worker with PCR-confirmed SARS-CoV-2 infection or an uninfected control (not recorded which). Sequencing was carried out using whole blood. The chain has TRBV6-6 and TRBJ2-7; 7 nucleotides match TRBD2. The CDR3, as DNA: TGTGCCAGCAGTTACACACAGCCGGGGGGCTACGAGCAGTACTTC. It encodes CASSYTQPGGYEQYF.